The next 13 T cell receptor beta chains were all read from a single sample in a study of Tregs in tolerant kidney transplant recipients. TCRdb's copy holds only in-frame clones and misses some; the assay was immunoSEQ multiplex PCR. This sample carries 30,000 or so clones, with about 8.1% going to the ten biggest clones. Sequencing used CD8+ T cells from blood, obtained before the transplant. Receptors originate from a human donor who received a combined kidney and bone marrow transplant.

This CDR3 is CASSSGLAGGDNEQFF. The covered CDR3 bases are TGTGCCAGCAGCTCCGGACTAGCGGGGGGTGACAATGAG. The V call is TRBV5-4, the J call TRBJ2-1, with TRBD2 matching over 14 bases. Sequencing ends 3 residues short of the CDR3 end; the germline J gene provides the rest. Germline V gene sequence: CDR1 SGHNT, CDR2 YYREEE (reference sequence). Unmatched junction bases numbered 4, after V lost 3 bases and J lost 5 bases. The CDR3 extends over 16 amino acids. Complete variable domain (other parts from reference TRBV5-4 and TRBJ2-1): ETGVTQSPTHLIKTRGQQVTLRCSSQSGHNTVSWYQQALGQGPQFIFQYYREEENGRGNFPPRFSGLQFPNYSSELNVNALELDDSALYLCASSSGLAGGDNEQFFGPGTRLTVL.

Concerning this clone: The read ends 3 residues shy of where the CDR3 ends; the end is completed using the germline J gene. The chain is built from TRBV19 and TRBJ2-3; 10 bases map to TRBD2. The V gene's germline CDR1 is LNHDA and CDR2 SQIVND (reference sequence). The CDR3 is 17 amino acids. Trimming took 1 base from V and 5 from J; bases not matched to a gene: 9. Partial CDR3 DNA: TGTGCCAGTAGTATAGTAGATCTAGCGGGAGCAGTAGATACG. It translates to CASSIVDLAGAVDT. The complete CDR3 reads CASSIVDLAGAVDTQYF. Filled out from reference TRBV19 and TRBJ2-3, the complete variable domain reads DGGITQSPKYLFRKEGQNVTLSCEQNLNHDAMYWYRQDPGQGLRLIYYSQIVNDFQKGDIAEGYSVSREKKESFPLTVTSAQKNPTAFYLCASSIVDLAGAVDTQYFGPGTRLTVL.

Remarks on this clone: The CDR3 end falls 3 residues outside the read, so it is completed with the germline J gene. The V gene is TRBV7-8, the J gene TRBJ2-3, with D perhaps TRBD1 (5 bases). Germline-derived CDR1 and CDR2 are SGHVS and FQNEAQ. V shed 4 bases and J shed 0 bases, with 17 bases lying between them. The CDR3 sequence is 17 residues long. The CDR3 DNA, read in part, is TGTGCCAGCAGCTCATGGGGCGGAACCCTTAGCACAGATACG. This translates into CASSSWGGTLSTDT. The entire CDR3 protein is CASSSWGGTLSTDTQYF.

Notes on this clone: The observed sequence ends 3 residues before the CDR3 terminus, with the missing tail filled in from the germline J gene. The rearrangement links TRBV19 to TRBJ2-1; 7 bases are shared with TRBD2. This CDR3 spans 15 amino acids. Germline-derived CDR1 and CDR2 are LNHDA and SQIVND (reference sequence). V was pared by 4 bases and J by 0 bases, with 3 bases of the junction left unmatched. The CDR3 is CASSTAGNSYNEQFF. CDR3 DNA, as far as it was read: TGTGCCAGTAGTACAGCGGGGAACTCCTACAATGAG.

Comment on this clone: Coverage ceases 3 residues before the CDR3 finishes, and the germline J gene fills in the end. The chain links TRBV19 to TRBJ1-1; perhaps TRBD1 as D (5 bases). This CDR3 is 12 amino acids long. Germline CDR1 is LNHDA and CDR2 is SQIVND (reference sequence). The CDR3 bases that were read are TGTGCCAGTAGGTCCGGGGGGGGGACG. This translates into CASRSGGGT. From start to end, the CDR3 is CASRSGGGTAFF.

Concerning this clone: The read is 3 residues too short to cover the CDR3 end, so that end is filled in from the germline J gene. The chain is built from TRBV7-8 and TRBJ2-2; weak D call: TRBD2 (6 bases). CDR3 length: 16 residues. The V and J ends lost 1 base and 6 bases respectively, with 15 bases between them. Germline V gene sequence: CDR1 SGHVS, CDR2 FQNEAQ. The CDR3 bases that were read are TGTGCCAGCAGCTTAGGGTCGGCGTGGGGGGCCGGGGAG. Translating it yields CASSLGSAWGAGE. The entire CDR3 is CASSLGSAWGAGELFF. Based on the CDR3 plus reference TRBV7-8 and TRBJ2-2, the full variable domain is GAGVSQSPRYKVAKRGQDVALRCDPISGHVSLFWYQQALGQGPEFLTYFQNEAQLDKSGLPSDRFFAERPEGSVSTLKIQRTQQEDSAVYLCASSLGSAWGAGELFFGEGSRLTVL.

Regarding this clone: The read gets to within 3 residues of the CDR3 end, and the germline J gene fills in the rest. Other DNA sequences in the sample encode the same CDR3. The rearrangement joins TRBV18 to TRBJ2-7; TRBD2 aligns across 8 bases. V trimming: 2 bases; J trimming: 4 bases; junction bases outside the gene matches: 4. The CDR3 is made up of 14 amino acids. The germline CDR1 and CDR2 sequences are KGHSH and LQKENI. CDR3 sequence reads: CASSPAGGGYEQYF. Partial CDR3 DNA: TGTGCCAGCTCACCAGCGGGGGGCGGATACGAG.

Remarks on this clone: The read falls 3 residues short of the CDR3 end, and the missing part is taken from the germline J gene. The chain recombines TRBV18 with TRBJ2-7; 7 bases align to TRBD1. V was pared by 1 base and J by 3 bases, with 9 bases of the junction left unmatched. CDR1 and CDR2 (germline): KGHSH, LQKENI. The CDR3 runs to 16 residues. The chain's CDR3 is CASSPLTFGQDYEQYF. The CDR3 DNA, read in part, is TGTGCCAGCTCACCACTAACATTCGGACAGGACTACGAG.

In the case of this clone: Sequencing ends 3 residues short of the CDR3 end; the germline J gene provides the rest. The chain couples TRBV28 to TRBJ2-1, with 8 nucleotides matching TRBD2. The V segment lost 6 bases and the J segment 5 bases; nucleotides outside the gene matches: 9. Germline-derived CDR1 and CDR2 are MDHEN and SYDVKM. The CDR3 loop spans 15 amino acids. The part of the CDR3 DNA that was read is TGTGCCAGCAGGCCCCTCGCGGGGGGTAACAATGAG. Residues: CASRPLAGGNNE. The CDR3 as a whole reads CASRPLAGGNNEQFF.

CDR3 bases read: TGTGCCAGCAGTCCCGGTCATGATAGAGATACG. The encoded protein is CASSPGHDRDT. The whole CDR3 sequence is CASSPGHDRDTQYF. The chain joins TRBV12-3 or TRBV12-4 to TRBJ2-3; no clear D. The DNA ends 3 residues before the CDR3 does, and the rest of the CDR3 is filled in from the germline J gene. Trimming took 5 bases from V and 5 from J, leaving 14 bases between them. The CDR3 is 14 amino acids.

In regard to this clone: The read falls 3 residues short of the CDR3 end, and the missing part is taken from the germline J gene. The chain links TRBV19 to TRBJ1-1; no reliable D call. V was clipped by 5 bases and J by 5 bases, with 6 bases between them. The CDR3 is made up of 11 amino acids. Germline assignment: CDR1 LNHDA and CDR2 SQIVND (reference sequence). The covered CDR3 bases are TGTGCCAGTAGTCGCCGGACTGAA. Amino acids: CASSRRTE. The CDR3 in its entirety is CASSRRTEAFF.

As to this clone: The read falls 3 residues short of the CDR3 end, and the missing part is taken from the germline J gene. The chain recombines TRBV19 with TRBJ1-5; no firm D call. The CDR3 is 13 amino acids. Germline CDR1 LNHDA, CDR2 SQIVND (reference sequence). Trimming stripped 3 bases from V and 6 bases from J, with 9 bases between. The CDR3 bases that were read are TGTGCCAGTAGTATCTCTAGCGCTCAGCCC. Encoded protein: CASSISSAQP. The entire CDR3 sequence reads CASSISSAQPQHF.

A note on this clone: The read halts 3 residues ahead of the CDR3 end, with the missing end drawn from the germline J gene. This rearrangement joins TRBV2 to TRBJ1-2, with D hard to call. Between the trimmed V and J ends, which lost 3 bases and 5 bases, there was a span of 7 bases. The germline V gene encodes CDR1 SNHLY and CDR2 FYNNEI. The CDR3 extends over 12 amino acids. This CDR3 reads CASSDGPYGYTF. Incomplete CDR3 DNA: TGTGCCAGCAGTGACGGTCCATATGGC.